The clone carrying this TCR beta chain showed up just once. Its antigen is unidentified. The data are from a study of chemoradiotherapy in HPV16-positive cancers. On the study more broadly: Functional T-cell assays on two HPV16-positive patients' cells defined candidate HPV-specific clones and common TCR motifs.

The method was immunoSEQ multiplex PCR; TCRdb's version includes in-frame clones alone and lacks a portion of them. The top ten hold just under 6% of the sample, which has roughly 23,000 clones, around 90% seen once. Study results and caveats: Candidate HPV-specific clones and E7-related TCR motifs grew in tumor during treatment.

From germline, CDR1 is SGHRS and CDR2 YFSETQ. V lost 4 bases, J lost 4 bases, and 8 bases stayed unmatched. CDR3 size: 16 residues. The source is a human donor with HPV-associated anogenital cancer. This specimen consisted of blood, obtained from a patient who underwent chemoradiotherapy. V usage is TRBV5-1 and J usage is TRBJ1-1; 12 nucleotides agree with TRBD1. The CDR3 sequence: CASSLGTGGGGTEAFF. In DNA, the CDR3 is TGCGCCAGCAGCCTAGGGACAGGGGGCGGGGGCACTGAAGCTTTCTTT.